This T cell receptor (beta chain) was retrieved from a study of shared clonotypes between healthy human individuals. Points from the study as a whole: With four donors compared, 4.5% to 6.5% of naive CD4 clonotypes were shared.

Comments on this clone: No antigen is known for it.

The CDR3 has 16 amino acids. Trimming left V 5 bases short and J 2 bases short, with 19 bases between. Germline loops: CDR1 SEHNR, CDR2 FQNEAQ (reference sequence). In the original analysis: ImmunoSEQ output held junction-only sequences without quality scores, so filtering differed. Sequenced by immunoSEQ multiplex PCR; TCRdb stores in-frame clones only, minus some. Clone size and V and J calls were adopted from that table, with D and trimming inferred from the DNA. The top ten hold 0.13% of the sample, which has roughly 2 million clones, 90% to 95% seen once. The sample was naive CD4+ T cells sorted from blood. As to subset: CD45RA+ positively selected. This chain connects TRBV7-9 to TRBJ2-7, with D perhaps given as TRBD1 or TRBD2 (5 bases each). The sequence derives from a man aged 18 to 29 in good health. In nucleotides, the CDR3 is TGTGCCAGCAGCCAAACCTCCGGGACCGCAGCCTACGAGCAGTACTTC. Its protein is CASSQTSGTAAYEQYF.